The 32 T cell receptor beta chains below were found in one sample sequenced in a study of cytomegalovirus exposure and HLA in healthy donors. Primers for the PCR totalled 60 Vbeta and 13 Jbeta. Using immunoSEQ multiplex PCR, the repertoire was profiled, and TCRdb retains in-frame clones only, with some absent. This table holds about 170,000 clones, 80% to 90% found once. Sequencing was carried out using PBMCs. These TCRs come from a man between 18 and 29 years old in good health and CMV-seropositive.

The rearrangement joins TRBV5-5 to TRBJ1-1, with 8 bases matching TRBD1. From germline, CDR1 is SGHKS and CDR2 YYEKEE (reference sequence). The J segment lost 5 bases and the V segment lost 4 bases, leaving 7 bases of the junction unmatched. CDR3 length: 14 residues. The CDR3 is CASSTWTGITEAFF. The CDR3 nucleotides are TGTGCCAGCAGCACATGGACAGGGATAACTGAAGCTTTCTTT.

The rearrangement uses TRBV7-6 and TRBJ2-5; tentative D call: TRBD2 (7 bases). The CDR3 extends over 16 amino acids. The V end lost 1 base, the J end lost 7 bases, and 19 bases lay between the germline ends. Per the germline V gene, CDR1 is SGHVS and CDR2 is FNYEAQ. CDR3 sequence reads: CASSLDDTGGGLTQYF. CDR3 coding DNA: TGTGCCAGCAGCTTAGATGATACGGGGGGCGGGCTGACCCAGTACTTC.

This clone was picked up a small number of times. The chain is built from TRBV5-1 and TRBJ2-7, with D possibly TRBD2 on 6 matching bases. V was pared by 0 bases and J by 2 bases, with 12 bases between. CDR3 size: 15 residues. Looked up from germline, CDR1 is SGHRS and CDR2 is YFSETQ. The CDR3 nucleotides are TGCGCCAGCAGCTTGGGGTTGCGGGGCCCCTACGAGCAGTACTTC. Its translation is CASSLGLRGPYEQYF.

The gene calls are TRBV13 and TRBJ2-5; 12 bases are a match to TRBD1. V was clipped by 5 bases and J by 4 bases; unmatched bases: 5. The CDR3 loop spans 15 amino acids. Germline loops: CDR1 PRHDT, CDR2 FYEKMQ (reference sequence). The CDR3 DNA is TGTGCCAGCAGCAACCCGGGACAGGGGGCAGAGACCCAGTACTTC. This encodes CASSNPGQGAETQYF.

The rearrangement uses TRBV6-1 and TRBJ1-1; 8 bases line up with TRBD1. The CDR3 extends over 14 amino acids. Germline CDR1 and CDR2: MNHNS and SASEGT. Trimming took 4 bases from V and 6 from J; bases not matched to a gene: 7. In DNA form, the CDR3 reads TGTGCCAGCAGTGCTGGGACAGGTGGACCTGAAGCTTTCTTT. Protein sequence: CASSAGTGGPEAFF.

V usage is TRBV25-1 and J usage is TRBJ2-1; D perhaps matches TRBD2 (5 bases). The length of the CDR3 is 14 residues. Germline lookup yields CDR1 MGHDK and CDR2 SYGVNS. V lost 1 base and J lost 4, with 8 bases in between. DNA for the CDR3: TGTGCCAGCAGTGAATTGAGGGCTTACAATGAGCAGTTCTTC. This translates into CASSELRAYNEQFF.

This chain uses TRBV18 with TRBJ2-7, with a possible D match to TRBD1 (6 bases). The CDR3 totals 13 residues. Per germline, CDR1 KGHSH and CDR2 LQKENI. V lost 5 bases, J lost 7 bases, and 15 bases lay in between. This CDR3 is CASSGTGRGEQYF. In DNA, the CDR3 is TGTGCCAGCTCAGGAACAGGGCGAGGGGAGCAGTACTTC.

In DNA, the CDR3 is TGTGCCAGCTCGTATAGTGGCACCGGGGAGCTGTTTTTT. Amino acids: CASSYSGTGELFF. This chain links TRBV18 with TRBJ2-2; D remains unclear. With 6 bases removed from V and 4 bases from J, the gap between germline ends came to 9 bases. This CDR3 is built from 13 residues. Germline CDR1 and CDR2: KGHSH and LQKENI.

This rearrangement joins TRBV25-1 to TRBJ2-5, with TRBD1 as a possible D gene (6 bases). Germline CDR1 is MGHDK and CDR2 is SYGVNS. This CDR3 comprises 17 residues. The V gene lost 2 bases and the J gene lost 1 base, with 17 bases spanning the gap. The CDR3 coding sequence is TGTGCCAGCAGTGAAATCAGGGGCCACCGAAGCCAAGAGACCCAGTACTTC. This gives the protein CASSEIRGHRSQETQYF.

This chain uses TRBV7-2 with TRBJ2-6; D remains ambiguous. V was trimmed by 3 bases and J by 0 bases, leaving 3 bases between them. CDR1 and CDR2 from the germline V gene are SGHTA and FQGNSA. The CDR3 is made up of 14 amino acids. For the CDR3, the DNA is TGTGCCAGCAGCTTGAGCTCTGGGGCCAACGTCCTGACTTTC. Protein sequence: CASSLSSGANVLTF.

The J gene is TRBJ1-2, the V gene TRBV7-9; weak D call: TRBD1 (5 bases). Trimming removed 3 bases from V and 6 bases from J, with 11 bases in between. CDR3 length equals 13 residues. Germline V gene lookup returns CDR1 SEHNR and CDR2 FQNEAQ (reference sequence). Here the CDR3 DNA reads TGTGCCAGCAGCTTCCGGGGGACCAATGGCTACACCTTC. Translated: CASSFRGTNGYTF.

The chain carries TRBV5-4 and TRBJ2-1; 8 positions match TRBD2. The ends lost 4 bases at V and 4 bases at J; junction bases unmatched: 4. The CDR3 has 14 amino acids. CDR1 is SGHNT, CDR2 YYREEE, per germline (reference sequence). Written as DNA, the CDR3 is TGTGCCAGCAGCGATACGGGGGGGTACAATGAGCAGTTCTTC. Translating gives CASSDTGGYNEQFF.

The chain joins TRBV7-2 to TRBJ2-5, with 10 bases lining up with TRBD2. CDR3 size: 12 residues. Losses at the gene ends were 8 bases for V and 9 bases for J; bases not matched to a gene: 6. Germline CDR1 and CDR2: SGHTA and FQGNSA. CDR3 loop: CASGGLAGAQYF. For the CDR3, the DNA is TGTGCCAGCGGGGGCCTAGCGGGGGCCCAGTACTTC.

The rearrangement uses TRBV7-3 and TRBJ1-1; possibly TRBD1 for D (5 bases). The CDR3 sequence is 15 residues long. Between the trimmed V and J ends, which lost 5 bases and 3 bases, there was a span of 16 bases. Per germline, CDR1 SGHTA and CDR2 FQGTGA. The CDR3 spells CASSPRGGRYTEAFF. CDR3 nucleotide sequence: TGTGCCAGCAGCCCTAGGGGTGGGAGGTACACTGAAGCTTTCTTT. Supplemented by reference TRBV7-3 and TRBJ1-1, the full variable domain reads GAGVSQTPSNKVTEKGKYVELRCDPISGHTALYWYRQSLGQGPEFLIYFQGTGAADDSGLPNDRFFAVRPEGSVSTLKIQRTERGDSAVYLCASSPRGGRYTEAFFGQGTRLTVV.

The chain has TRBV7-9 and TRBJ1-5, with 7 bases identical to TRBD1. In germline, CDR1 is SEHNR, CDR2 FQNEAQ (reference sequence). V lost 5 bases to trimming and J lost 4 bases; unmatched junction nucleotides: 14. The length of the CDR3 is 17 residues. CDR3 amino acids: CASSQAPSGGENQPQHF. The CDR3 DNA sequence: TGTGCCAGCAGCCAAGCCCCATCAGGGGGAGAGAATCAGCCCCAGCATTTT.

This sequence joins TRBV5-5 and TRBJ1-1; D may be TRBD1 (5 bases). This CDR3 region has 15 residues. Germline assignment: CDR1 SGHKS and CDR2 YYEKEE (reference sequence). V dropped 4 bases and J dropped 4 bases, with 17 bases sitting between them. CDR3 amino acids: CASSPTVSVGTEAFF. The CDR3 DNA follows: TGTGCCAGCAGCCCGACAGTATCCGTAGGCACTGAAGCTTTCTTT.

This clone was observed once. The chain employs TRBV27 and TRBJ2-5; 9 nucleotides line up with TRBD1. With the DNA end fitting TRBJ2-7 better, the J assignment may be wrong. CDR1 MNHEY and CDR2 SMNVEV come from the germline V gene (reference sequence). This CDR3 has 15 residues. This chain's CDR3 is CASSLQGQGPYEQYF. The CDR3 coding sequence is TGTGCCAGCAGTTTACAGGGACAGGGACCCTACGAGCAGTACTTC.

In DNA, the CDR3 is TGTGCCAGCAGCCAATCTCCGGGGAGTACCTACGAGCAGTACTTC. Residues: CASSQSPGSTYEQYF. The chain recombines TRBV4-2 with TRBJ2-7; TRBD2 is a possible D gene (5 bases). Trimming cost V 2 bases and J 2 bases, with 13 bases left between them. The CDR3 has 15 residues. CDR1 and CDR2 from the germline V gene are LGHNA and YNFKEQ.

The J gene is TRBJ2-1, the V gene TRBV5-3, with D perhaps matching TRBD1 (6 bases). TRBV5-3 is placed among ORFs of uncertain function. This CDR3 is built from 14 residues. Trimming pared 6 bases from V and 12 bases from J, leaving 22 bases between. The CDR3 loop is CARKRGQGLRWQFF. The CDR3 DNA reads TGTGCCAGAAAAAGAGGGCAGGGGCTGCGTTGGCAGTTCTTC.

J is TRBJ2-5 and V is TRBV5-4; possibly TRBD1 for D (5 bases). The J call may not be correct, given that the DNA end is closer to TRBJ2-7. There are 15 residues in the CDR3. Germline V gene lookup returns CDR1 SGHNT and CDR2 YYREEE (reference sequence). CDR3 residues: CASSFYNVQGHEQYF. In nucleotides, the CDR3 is TGTGCCAGCAGCTTCTATAACGTTCAGGGCCACGAGCAGTACTTC.

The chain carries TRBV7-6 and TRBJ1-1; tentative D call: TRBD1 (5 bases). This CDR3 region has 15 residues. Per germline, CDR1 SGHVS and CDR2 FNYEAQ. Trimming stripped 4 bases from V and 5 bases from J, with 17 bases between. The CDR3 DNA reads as TGTGCCAGCAGCTCCAAATGGGATGGGGGGACTGAAGCTTTCTTT. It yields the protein CASSSKWDGGTEAFF.

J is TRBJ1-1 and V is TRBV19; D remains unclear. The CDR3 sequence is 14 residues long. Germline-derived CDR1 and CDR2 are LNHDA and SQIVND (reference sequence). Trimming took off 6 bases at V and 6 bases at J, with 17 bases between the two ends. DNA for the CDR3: TGTGCCAGTAGGCCCGGCGGAGGGAGGGCTGAAGCTTTCTTT. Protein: CASRPGGGRAEAFF.

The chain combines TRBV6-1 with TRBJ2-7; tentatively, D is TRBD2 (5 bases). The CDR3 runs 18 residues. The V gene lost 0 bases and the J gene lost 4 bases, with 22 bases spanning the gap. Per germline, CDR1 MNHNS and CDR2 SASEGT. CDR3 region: CASSEALFGSGYFYEQYF. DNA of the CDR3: TGTGCCAGCAGTGAAGCGCTTTTTGGGTCGGGGTATTTTTACGAGCAGTACTTC.

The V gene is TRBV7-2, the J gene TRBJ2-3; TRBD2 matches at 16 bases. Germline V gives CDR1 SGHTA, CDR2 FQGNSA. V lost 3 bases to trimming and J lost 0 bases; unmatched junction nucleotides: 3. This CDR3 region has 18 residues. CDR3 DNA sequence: TGTGCCAGCAGCTTCGGGACTAGCGGGGGGGCGAGCACAGATACGCAGTATTTT. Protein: CASSFGTSGGASTDTQYF.

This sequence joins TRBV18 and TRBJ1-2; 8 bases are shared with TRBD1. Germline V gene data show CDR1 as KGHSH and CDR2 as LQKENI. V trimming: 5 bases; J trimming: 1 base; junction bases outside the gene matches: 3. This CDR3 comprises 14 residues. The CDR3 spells CASSSGQGNYGYTF. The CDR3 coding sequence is TGTGCCAGCTCATCTGGACAGGGTAACTATGGCTACACCTTC.

The CDR3 sequence: CASKTSATGRSLYGYTF. CDR3 coding DNA: TGTGCCAGTAAAACCTCCGCGACAGGGAGGTCCCTCTATGGCTACACCTTC. V and J are TRBV19 and TRBJ1-2; 7 nucleotides align to TRBD1. CDR3 length: 17 amino acids. Germline loops: CDR1 LNHDA, CDR2 SQIVND (reference sequence). Germline trimming cut 7 bases from V and 4 bases from J; bases unmatched to any gene: 18. The full variable domain, its missing parts supplied by reference TRBV19 and TRBJ1-2, is DGGITQSPKYLFRKEGQNVTLSCEQNLNHDAMYWYRQDPGQGLRLIYYSQIVNDFQKGDIAEGYSVSREKKESFPLTVTSAQKNPTAFYLCASKTSATGRSLYGYTFGSGTRLTVV.

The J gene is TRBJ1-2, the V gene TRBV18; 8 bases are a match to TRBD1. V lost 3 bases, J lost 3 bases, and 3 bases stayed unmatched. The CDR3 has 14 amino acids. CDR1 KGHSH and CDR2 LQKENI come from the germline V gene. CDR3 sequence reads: CASSPQQGDYGYTF. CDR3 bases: TGTGCCAGCTCACCTCAACAGGGGGACTATGGCTACACCTTC.

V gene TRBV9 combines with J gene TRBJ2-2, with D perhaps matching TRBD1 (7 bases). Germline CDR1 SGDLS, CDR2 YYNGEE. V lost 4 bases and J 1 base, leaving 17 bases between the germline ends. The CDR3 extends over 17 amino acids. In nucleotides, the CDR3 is TGTGCCAGCAGCCCCAACCCAGGGGGGCTGAACACCGGGGAGCTGTTTTTT. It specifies CASSPNPGGLNTGELFF.

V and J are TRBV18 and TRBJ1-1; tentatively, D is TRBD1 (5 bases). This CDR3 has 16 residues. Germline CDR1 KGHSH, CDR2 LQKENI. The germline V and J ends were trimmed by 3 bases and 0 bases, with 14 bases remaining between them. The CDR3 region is CASSPFTGEMNTEAFF. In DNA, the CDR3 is TGTGCCAGCTCACCCTTTACAGGTGAAATGAACACTGAAGCTTTCTTT.

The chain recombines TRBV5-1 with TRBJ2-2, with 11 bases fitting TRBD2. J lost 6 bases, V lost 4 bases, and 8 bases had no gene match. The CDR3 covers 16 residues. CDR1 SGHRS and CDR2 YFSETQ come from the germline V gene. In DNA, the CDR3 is TGCGCCAGCAGCCATATAGCGGGGGGGCATGCCGGGGAGCTGTTTTTT. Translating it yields CASSHIAGGHAGELFF.

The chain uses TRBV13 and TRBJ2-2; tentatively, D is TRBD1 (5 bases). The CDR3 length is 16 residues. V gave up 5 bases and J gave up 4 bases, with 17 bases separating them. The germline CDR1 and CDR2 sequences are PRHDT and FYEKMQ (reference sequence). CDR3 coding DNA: TGTGCCAGCAGCCGTAGGAGTGGGGCAAGCACCGGGGAGCTGTTTTTT. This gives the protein CASSRRSGASTGELFF.

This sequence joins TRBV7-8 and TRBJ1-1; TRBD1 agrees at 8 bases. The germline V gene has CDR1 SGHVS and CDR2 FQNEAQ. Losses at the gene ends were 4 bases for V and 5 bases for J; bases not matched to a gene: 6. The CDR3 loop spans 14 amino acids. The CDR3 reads CASSSTGGETEAFF. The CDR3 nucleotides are TGTGCCAGCAGCTCCACAGGGGGTGAGACTGAAGCTTTCTTT.